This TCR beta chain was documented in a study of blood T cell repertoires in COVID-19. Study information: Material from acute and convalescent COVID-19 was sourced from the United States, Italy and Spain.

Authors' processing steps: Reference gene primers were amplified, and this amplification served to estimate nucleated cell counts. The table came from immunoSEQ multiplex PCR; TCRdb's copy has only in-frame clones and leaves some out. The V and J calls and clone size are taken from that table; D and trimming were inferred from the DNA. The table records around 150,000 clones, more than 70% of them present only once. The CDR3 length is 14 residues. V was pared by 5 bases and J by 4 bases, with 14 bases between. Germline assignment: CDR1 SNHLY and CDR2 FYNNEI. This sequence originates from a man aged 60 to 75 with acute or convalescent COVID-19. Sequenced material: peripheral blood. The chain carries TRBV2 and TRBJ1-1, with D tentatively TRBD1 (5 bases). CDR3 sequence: CASSSGGVITEAFF. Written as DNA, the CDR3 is TGTGCCAGCAGTTCAGGAGGGGTAATCACTGAAGCTTTCTTT.